This TCR beta chain is from a study of OX40 agonist ivuxolimab in advanced cancers. Germline CDR1 and CDR2: MNHEY and SMNVEV (reference sequence). The CDR3 has 14 residues. V lost 5 bases and J lost 7, with 17 bases in between. Some clones are missing from TCRdb's copy, which holds only in-frame ones; the method was immunoSEQ multiplex PCR. The repertoire holds about 58,000 clones, with 85% to 90% as singletons. The TCR comes from an adult with an advanced solid tumor such as melanoma, head and neck, liver or kidney cancer. The genes are TRBV27 and TRBJ1-2, with D unclear. Sequencing was performed on CD4+ or CD8+ T cells sorted from blood, taken in a trial of the OX40 agonist ivuxolimab. The chain's CDR3 is CASSHQAGFGGYTF. In DNA, the CDR3 is TGTGCCAGCAGTCACCAAGCGGGATTTGGTGGCTACACCTTC.